This paragraph reports one T cell receptor beta chain. What it binds is unknown. The data are from a study of regulatory T cells in long-lasting Graves disease. Study results and limitations: TCR diversity was lower in persistent than newly diagnosed Graves' disease.

The CDR3 runs 14 residues. Germline CDR1 and CDR2: SGHKS and YYEKEE (reference sequence). Between the trimmed V and J ends, which lost 4 bases and 2 bases, there was a span of 11 bases. Building of the TCR beta libraries involved iRepertoire HTBI primers and Arm-PCR of CDR3 regions. TCRdb redid the calling of the multiplex PCR reads with MiXCR, one entry per CDR3 protein. The data hold roughly 610,000 distinct CDR3 sequences, with approximately 16% observed a single time. Time point specified: newly diagnosed GD, antithyroid drugs for less than 3 months. Isolated PBMC RNA provided the starting material for the TCR library. This same sample was also part of a study on T cells in Graves' hyperthyroidism and ophthalmopathy. As that study records: Stable hyperthyroidism: no ophthalmopathy progression over 18 months of follow-up. An initial round of RT-PCR targeting the TCR CDR3 relied on the HTBI primer set.

The material was peripheral blood mononuclear cells (PBMCs), obtained at new diagnosis, from a patient treated with antithyroid drugs. The gene calls are TRBV5-5 and TRBJ2-3; perhaps TRBD2 as D (6 bases). This receptor was identified in a man aged 18 to 30 with Graves disease. The CDR3 protein is CASSPGLLTDTQYF. The DNA for the CDR3 is TGTGCCAGCAGCCCCGGACTACTCACAGATACGCAGTATTTT.